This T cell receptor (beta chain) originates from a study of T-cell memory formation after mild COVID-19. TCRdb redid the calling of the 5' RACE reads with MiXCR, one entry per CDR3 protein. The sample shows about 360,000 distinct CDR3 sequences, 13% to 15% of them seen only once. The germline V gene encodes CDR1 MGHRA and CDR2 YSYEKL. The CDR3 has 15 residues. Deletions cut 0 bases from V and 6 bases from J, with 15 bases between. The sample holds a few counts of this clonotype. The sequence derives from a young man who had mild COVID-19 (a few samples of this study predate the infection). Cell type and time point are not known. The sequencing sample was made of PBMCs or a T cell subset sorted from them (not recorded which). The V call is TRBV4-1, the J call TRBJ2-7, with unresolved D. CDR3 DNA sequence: TGCGCCAGCAGCCAAGATGCGGTGCGCACATCCGAGCAGTACGTC. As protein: CASSQDAVRTSEQYV.